A selection of T cell receptor beta chains follows, all from one sample in a study of cytomegalovirus exposure and HLA in healthy donors. Only in-frame clones appear in the TCRdb table, and some are missing; sequencing was by immunoSEQ multiplex PCR. The sample contains some 250,000 clones, 75% to 85% of which appear only once. Sequencing used PBMCs. The receptors originated from a woman aged 55-70 years in good health and CMV-seropositive. The CDR3 runs from the conserved cysteine through the conserved F or W. A D gene is named only where the DNA matches it firmly. For some rows the clone size is stated as once, few or many, or as a class when expanded; others skip it.

TRBJ1-4,NA,TRBV5-1,TRBD1,CASSLQGAYNEKLFF,TGCGCCAGCAGCTTGCAGGGGGCTTATAATGAAAAACTGTTTTTT
TRBJ2-7,NA,TRBV28,NA,CASSVISGYEQYF,TGTGCCAGCAGTGTTATTTCCGGGTACGAGCAGTACTTC
TRBJ1-5,NA,TRBV6-1,NA,CASWTDRNQPQHF,TGTGCCAGCTGGACGGACAGAAATCAGCCCCAGCATTTT
TRBJ2-1,NA,TRBV5-1,NA,CASSLSPVYNEQFF,TGCGCCAGCAGCTTGTCCCCGGTTTACAATGAGCAGTTCTTC
TRBJ2-1,NA,TRBV9,TRBD2,CASSVTPGTSYNEQFF,TGTGCCAGCAGCGTAACCCCAGGGACTAGCTACAATGAGCAGTTCTTC
TRBJ2-2,NA,TRBV10-2,TRBD1,CASSEWDRTNTGELFF,TGCGCCAGCAGTGAGTGGGACAGAACTAACACCGGGGAGCTGTTTTTT
TRBJ1-3,NA,TRBV5-4,NA,CASSLGGASSGNTIYF,TGTGCCAGCAGCTTGGGGGGCGCTAGCTCTGGAAACACCATATATTTT
TRBJ2-7,NA,TRBV5-1,TRBD1,CASSGGTGRVGEQYF,TGCGCCAGCAGCGGAGGGACAGGCCGGGTAGGCGAGCAGTACTTC
TRBJ1-2,NA,TRBV6-5,NA,CASSSLTAGDYGYTF,TGTGCCAGCAGCTCCCTGACCGCAGGGGACTATGGCTACACCTTC
TRBJ2-4,NA,TRBV4-1,NA,CASSQDYPNLLAKNIQYF,TGCGCCAGCAGCCAAGATTACCCTAACTTACTAGCCAAAAACATTCAGTACTTC
TRBJ1-1,NA,TRBV4-1,NA,CASSQLNGQRAFF,TGCGCCAGCAGCCAATTAAATGGACAACGGGCTTTCTTT
TRBJ2-1,few,TRBV6-1,NA,CASFLQGGSYNEQFF,TGTGCCAGCTTCCTTCAGGGAGGTTCCTACAATGAGCAGTTCTTC
TRBJ2-2,NA,TRBV6-1,NA,CASRGLRSNTGELFF,TGTGCCAGCAGGGGCCTAAGATCGAACACCGGGGAGCTGTTTTTT
TRBJ1-5,NA,TRBV27,TRBD1,CASSLGQGVRQPQHF,TGTGCCAGCAGTTTAGGACAGGGGGTAAGGCAGCCCCAGCATTTT
TRBJ2-7,NA,TRBV15,NA,CATSRDLGSSYEQYF,TGTGCCACCAGCAGAGATCTCGGGAGCTCCTACGAGCAGTACTTC
TRBJ1-1,NA,TRBV2,NA,CASKKDRNTEAFF,TGTGCCAGCAAGAAAGACAGGAACACTGAAGCTTTCTTT
TRBJ2-7,NA,TRBV6-1,TRBD1,CASSGDRGVYEQYF,TGTGCCAGCAGTGGGGACAGGGGGGTCTACGAGCAGTACTTC
TRBJ1-4,NA,TRBV5-1,TRBD1,CASSFTGAGNEKLFF,TGCGCCAGCAGCTTCACAGGGGCGGGTAATGAAAAACTGTTTTTT
TRBJ2-1,NA,TRBV28,TRBD2,CASSFDSGRANEQFF,TGTGCCAGCAGTTTTGATAGCGGGAGGGCCAATGAGCAGTTCTTC
TRBJ2-7,once,TRBV2,TRBD2,CARTTSGSYEQYF,TGTGCCAGGACGACTAGCGGGAGTTACGAGCAGTACTTC
TRBJ1-1,NA,TRBV7-9,NA,CASRATVNTEAFF,TGTGCCAGCAGGGCGACAGTGAACACTGAAGCTTTCTTT
TRBJ2-7,NA,TRBV5-1,NA,CASSLAVQVSYEQYF,TGCGCCAGCAGCTTGGCCGTACAGGTCAGCTACGAGCAGTACTTC
TRBJ2-1,NA,TRBV7-9,NA,CASSLAGLYANEQFF,TGTGCCAGCAGCTTAGCGGGACTCTACGCCAATGAGCAGTTCTTC
TRBJ2-3,NA,TRBV6-1,TRBD1,CASTKTGTGDTQYF,TGTGCCAGCACCAAGACAGGGACCGGCGATACGCAGTATTTT
TRBJ2-7,NA,TRBV28,TRBD2,CTSSLTSSGRFYEQYF,TGTACCAGCAGTTTAACTTCGAGCGGGAGATTTTACGAGCAGTACTTC
TRBJ1-6,NA,TRBV6-1,NA,CASSEMLLLSSYNSPLHF,TGTGCCAGCAGTGAAATGTTACTCCTGAGCTCCTATAATTCACCCCTCCACTTT
TRBJ2-5,few,TRBV5-1,NA,CASSFSWEVETQYF,TGCGCCAGCAGCTTCTCCTGGGAGGTGGAGACCCAGTACTTC
TRBJ2-2,NA,TRBV10-1,NA,CASSEVQPLSNTGELFF,TGCGCCAGCAGTGAAGTCCAGCCACTATCGAACACCGGGGAGCTGTTTTTT
TRBJ1-3,NA,TRBV18,TRBD1,CASSPQGANGNTIYF,TGTGCCAGCTCACCACAGGGGGCGAATGGAAACACCATATATTTT
TRBJ2-7,NA,TRBV11-2,TRBD1,CASSLGTGGYEQYF,TGTGCCAGCAGCTTAGGGACAGGGGGGTACGAGCAGTACTTC
TRBJ2-3,NA,TRBV4-1,NA,CASSPTGAPGTQYF,TGCGCCAGCAGCCCCACTGGAGCTCCTGGTACGCAGTATTTT
TRBJ2-1,few,TRBV9,NA,CASSVAHNEQFF,TGTGCCAGCAGCGTAGCTCACAATGAGCAGTTCTTC
TRBJ2-7,NA,TRBV6-6,TRBD2,CASSYVLGGVPYEQYF,TGTGCCAGCAGTTACGTTCTTGGGGGGGTCCCTTACGAGCAGTACTTC
TRBJ2-7,NA,TRBV5-1,NA,CACRDNSYEQYF,TGCGCCTGCCGGGACAACTCCTACGAGCAGTACTTC
TRBJ2-3,NA,TRBV29-1,NA,CSVESRGTDTQYF,TGCAGCGTTGAGAGCAGGGGAACAGATACGCAGTATTTT
TRBJ2-1,NA,TRBV9,TRBD1,CASSAALSGTAYNEQFF,TGTGCCAGCAGCGCTGCGCTGTCGGGGACAGCCTACAATGAGCAGTTCTTC
TRBJ2-3,NA,TRBV15,TRBD2,CATSRVATSGRLNTQYF,TGTGCCACCAGCAGAGTCGCGACTAGCGGGAGATTGAATACGCAGTATTTT
TRBJ1-1,once,TRBV7-9,NA,CASSPRGGTEAFF,TGTGCCAGCAGCCCTCGGGGGGGCACTGAAGCTTTCTTT
TRBJ1-5,NA,TRBV5-3,NA,CARSHWGGLSNQPQHF,TGTGCCAGAAGCCACTGGGGGGGCTTGAGCAATCAGCCCCAGCATTTT
TRBJ1-1,once,TRBV4-1,TRBD1,CASSQADRAFDTEAFF,TGCGCCAGCAGCCAAGCCGACAGGGCTTTCGACACTGAAGCTTTCTTT
TRBJ2-1,NA,TRBV5-4,NA,CASSLDGWSEQFF,TGTGCCAGCAGCTTGGACGGGTGGAGTGAGCAGTTCTTC
TRBJ2-1,NA,TRBV25-1,TRBD2,CASSVSGSNEQFF,TGTGCCAGCAGTGTTAGCGGGAGTAATGAGCAGTTCTTC
TRBJ1-5,NA,TRBV2,TRBD1,CASMRGQNQPQHF,TGTGCCAGCATGCGGGGACAGAATCAGCCCCAGCATTTT
TRBJ1-4,NA,TRBV6-1,NA,CASSVHRPNEKLFF,TGTGCCAGCAGTGTGCACAGGCCTAATGAAAAACTGTTTTTT
TRBJ1-2,few,TRBV18,NA,CASSRSDTYGYTF,TGTGCCAGCTCTCGGTCCGACACTTATGGCTACACCTTC
TRBJ1-2,NA,TRBV18,TRBD1,CASSPDRYNGYTF,TGTGCCAGCTCGCCGGACAGGTATAATGGCTACACCTTC
TRBJ1-1,few,TRBV4-1,NA,CASSQKSGTLNTEAFF,TGCGCCAGCAGCCAGAAGTCCGGGACACTGAACACTGAAGCTTTCTTT
TRBJ2-2,NA,TRBV9,NA,CASSVLTTAWNTGELFF,TGTGCCAGCAGCGTTTTAACGACAGCCTGGAACACCGGGGAGCTGTTTTTT
TRBJ1-2,few,TRBV27,TRBD1,CASSFGDRVDGYTF,TGTGCCAGCAGTTTCGGAGACAGGGTGGATGGCTACACCTTC
TRBJ1-1,NA,TRBV5-1,NA,CASSPGGSFPGTEAFF,TGCGCCAGCAGCCCTGGGGGCAGTTTTCCTGGAACTGAAGCTTTCTTT
TRBJ2-2,NA,TRBV10-3,TRBD1,CAITRTGTNTGELFF,TGTGCCATCACTCGGACAGGGACAAACACCGGGGAGCTGTTTTTT
TRBJ2-7,NA,TRBV4-1,NA,CASSQAGDSYEQYF,TGCGCCAGCAGCCAAGCCGGAGACTCCTACGAGCAGTACTTC
TRBJ2-7,NA,TRBV18,NA,CASSPAGGYYEQYF,TGTGCCAGCTCACCAGCAGGGGGGTACTACGAGCAGTACTTC
TRBJ1-1,NA,TRBV11-2,NA,CASSSSTGLMNTEAFF,TGTGCCAGCAGCTCGTCGACAGGCCTCATGAACACTGAAGCTTTCTTT
TRBJ2-7,NA,TRBV7-9,TRBD1,CASSLVVAGGHEQYF,TGTGCCAGCAGCTTAGTCGTGGCAGGGGGCCACGAGCAGTACTTC
TRBJ2-7,NA,TRBV10-2,TRBD1,CASSGTGGVYYEQYF,TGCGCCAGCAGTGGGACAGGGGGCGTTTACTACGAGCAGTACTTC
TRBJ2-1,NA,TRBV18,TRBD1,CASSPRDRTNEQFF,TGTGCCAGCTCACCAAGGGACAGGACTAATGAGCAGTTCTTC